Shown below are 29 T cell receptor beta chains from a single sample sequenced in a study of blood T cell repertoires in COVID-19. Produced via immunoSEQ multiplex PCR; TCRdb's table is partial and in-frame only. The table has just under 55,000 clones, more than 90% seen once. The sequencing sample was made of peripheral blood. These receptors came from a middle-aged man with acute or convalescent COVID-19.

The chain joins TRBV7-9 to TRBJ2-7; 7 nucleotides agree with TRBD1. The J segment lost 4 bases and the V segment lost 5 bases, leaving 5 bases of the junction unmatched. The CDR3 covers 13 residues. CDR1 is SEHNR, CDR2 FQNEAQ, per germline (reference sequence). CDR3 sequence (DNA): TGTGCCAGCAGCCCAACAGGGGATTACGAGCAGTACTTC. Protein sequence: CASSPTGDYEQYF.

V usage is TRBV29-1 and J usage is TRBJ1-1, with unresolved D. The CDR3 loop spans 10 amino acids. Germline V lookup: CDR1 SQVTM, CDR2 ANQGSEA. Trimming took off 4 bases at V and 12 bases at J, with 12 bases between the two ends. As DNA, the CDR3 is TGCAGCGTTGTAGAGAGGGTGACTTTCTTT. Its protein product is CSVVERVTFF.

CDR3 DNA: TGTGCCAGCAGCCCTAATACAGATACGCAGTATTTT. It translates to CASSPNTDTQYF. The genes are TRBV9 and TRBJ2-3; D ambiguous. Germline loops: CDR1 SGDLS, CDR2 YYNGEE. The CDR3 length is 12 residues. With 4 bases removed from V and 3 bases from J, the gap between germline ends came to 6 bases.

The chain recombines TRBV2 with TRBJ2-1, with TRBD1 matching over 9 bases. Germline assignment: CDR1 SNHLY and CDR2 FYNNEI. This CDR3 is built from 13 residues. V shed 5 bases and J 6 bases; nucleotides not matched to a gene: 2. CDR3 amino acids: CASSPDRGNEQFF. In nucleotides, the CDR3 is TGTGCCAGCAGTCCGGACAGGGGCAATGAGCAGTTCTTC.

This clone has just a few counts. The chain is built from TRBV5-4 and TRBJ2-7; 7 nucleotides agree with TRBD2. CDR3 size: 13 residues. V gave up 0 bases and J gave up 7 bases; unmatched junction bases: 4. CDR1 is SGHNT and CDR2 is YYREEE in the germline V gene (reference sequence). CDR3 DNA sequence: TGTGCCAGCAGCTTGGAACTAGCGCGAGAGCAGTACTTC. It is translated as CASSLELAREQYF.

This clone was seen once. V usage is TRBV6-2 or TRBV6-3 and J usage is TRBJ1-2; 7 bases line up with TRBD1. The V and J ends lost 6 bases and 8 bases, in that order; junction bases with no gene match: 12. The CDR3 is made up of 14 amino acids. The germline CDR1 and CDR2 sequences are MNHEY and SVGEGT. The CDR3 nucleotides read TGTGCCAGCAGCCAAAACAGGGGAGGAGGCGGCTACACCTTC. Translation gives CASSQNRGGGGYTF.

The genes are TRBV21-1 and TRBJ2-3; no check of the table's D call, TRBD2, against the DNA was made. TRBV21-1 is noted as a pseudogene. CDR3 length: 16 residues. The DNA for the CDR3 is TGTGCCAGCAGCAAAGAGAGTAGCCCCCCCACAGATACGCAGTATTTT. It is translated as CASSKESSPPTDTQYF.

The V and J genes are TRBV9 and TRBJ1-5; the match to TRBD1 covers 11 bases. Germline V CDR1 and CDR2: SGDLS, YYNGEE. V trimming: 2 bases; J trimming: 6 bases; junction bases outside the gene matches: 4. The CDR3 extends over 15 amino acids. The CDR3 nucleotides read TGTGCCAGCAGCGTCGGACAGGGGGCGGGTCAGCCCCAGCATTTT. Its protein is CASSVGQGAGQPQHF.

The rearrangement uses TRBV5-1 and TRBJ2-2; TRBD1 agrees at 10 bases. V shed 5 bases, J shed 4 bases, and the junction held 5 bases outside the gene matches. CDR3 length: 15 amino acids. The germline gives CDR1 SGHRS, CDR2 YFSETQ. The CDR3 DNA is TGCGCCAGCAGACAGACAGGGGGCGGCACCGGGGAGCTGTTTTTT. It is translated as CASRQTGGGTGELFF.

This clone has only one observation. The chain employs TRBV4-1 and TRBJ1-1, with unresolved D. Germline-derived CDR1 and CDR2 are MGHRA and YSYEKL. V lost 8 bases to trimming and J lost 11 bases, with 15 bases between them. The CDR3 runs to 11 residues. This CDR3 is CASEVAGRAFF. CDR3 sequence (DNA): TGCGCCAGCGAGGTTGCGGGTCGGGCTTTCTTT.

The V and J genes are TRBV11-2 and TRBJ2-7; D perhaps matches TRBD1 (6 bases). V lost 5 bases to trimming and J lost 0 bases, with 17 bases between them. CDR1 and CDR2 from the germline V gene are SGHAT and FQNNGV. The CDR3 is 16 residues long. As DNA, the CDR3 is TGTGCCAGCAGCCCGATTGCCCGACAGGACTCCTACGAGCAGTACTTC. The encoded protein is CASSPIARQDSYEQYF.

The chain links TRBV5-1 to TRBJ2-7, with 9 nucleotides matching TRBD2. The CDR3 is 16 amino acids. Per germline, CDR1 SGHRS and CDR2 YFSETQ. J gave up 4 bases and V 0 bases, and 8 bases lay outside the gene matches. The CDR3 is CASSLETGLAQYEQYF. The CDR3 bases are TGCGCCAGCAGCTTGGAAACCGGACTAGCGCAATACGAGCAGTACTTC.

This chain links TRBV5-4 with TRBJ2-7, with 10 bases lining up with TRBD2. Trimming took 1 base from V and 5 from J; bases not matched to a gene: 3. The CDR3 totals 14 residues. The germline gives CDR1 SGHNT, CDR2 YYREEE (reference sequence). CDR3 loop: CASSLTSGIHEQYF. CDR3 in DNA: TGTGCCAGCAGCTTGACTAGCGGGATCCACGAGCAGTACTTC.

The chain carries TRBV21-1 and TRBJ1-5; the table's TRBD1 call for D was not verified on the DNA. TRBV21-1 is labeled a pseudogene. This CDR3 region has 16 residues. CDR3 sequence: CASSKVRNRDDQPQHF. CDR3 nucleotide sequence: TGTGCCAGCAGCAAAGTGAGGAACAGGGACGATCAGCCCCAGCATTTT.

V is TRBV12-3 or TRBV12-4 and J is TRBJ1-2, with D possibly being TRBD1 (5 bases). This CDR3 comprises 13 residues. Between the trimmed V and J ends, which lost 8 bases and 4 bases, there was a span of 14 bases. CDR3 nucleotide sequence: TGTGCCAGCGGGGGGACTCCGGGCTATGGCTACACCTTC. Residues: CASGGTPGYGYTF.

This chain connects TRBV6-5 to TRBJ1-2, with 9 bases lining up with TRBD1. CDR1 MNHEY and CDR2 SVGAGI come from the germline V gene. The CDR3 loop spans 16 amino acids. V lost 1 base and J lost 1; bases outside the gene matches: 4. The CDR3 spells CASSYLGQGVNYGYTF. CDR3 coding DNA: TGTGCCAGCAGTTACTTGGGACAGGGCGTTAACTATGGCTACACCTTC.

V and J are TRBV2 and TRBJ2-1; 9 bases fit TRBD2. V trimming: 11 bases; J trimming: 10 bases; junction bases outside the gene matches: 12. Germline CDR1 reads SNHLY; CDR2 reads FYNNEI. The CDR3 runs to 13 residues. CDR3 sequence (DNA): TGTGCCGCCAGAGGCGGGAGGGCCGGCGAGCAGTTCTTC. Translation: CAARGGRAGEQFF.

The chain joins TRBV6-5 to TRBJ2-2; TRBD2 matches 9 bases. The V gene's germline CDR1 is MNHEY and CDR2 SVGAGI. The CDR3 has 15 residues. The V segment lost 3 bases and the J segment 7 bases; nucleotides outside the gene matches: 6. Here the CDR3 DNA reads TGTGCCAGCAGTTATTCTAGCGGGATCGACGGGGAGCTGTTTTTT. It translates to CASSYSSGIDGELFF.

The chain links TRBV5-1 to TRBJ1-1; tentatively, D is TRBD1 (6 bases). Germline CDR1 reads SGHRS; CDR2 reads YFSETQ. V was pared by 4 bases and J by 1 base, with 11 bases between. The CDR3 totals 14 residues. The CDR3 protein is CASSVSTGNTEAFF. CDR3 nucleotides: TGCGCCAGCAGCGTCTCGACAGGGAACACTGAAGCTTTCTTT. The full variable domain, in which reference TRBV5-1 and TRBJ1-1 provide the parts outside the CDR3, is KAGVTQTPRYLIKTRGQQVTLSCSPISGHRSVSWYQQTPGQGLQFLFEYFSETQRNKGNFPGRFSGRQFSNSRSEMNVSTLELGDSALYLCASSVSTGNTEAFFGQGTRLTVV.

The chain combines TRBV27 with TRBJ2-7; 7 nucleotides match TRBD2. This CDR3 comprises 15 residues. Germline CDR1 reads MNHEY; CDR2 reads SMNVEV (reference sequence). V gave up 0 bases and J gave up 3 bases; unmatched junction bases: 5. The DNA for the CDR3 is TGTGCCAGCAGTTTATCCACTAGCGTCCTCTACGAGCAGTACTTC. This encodes CASSLSTSVLYEQYF.

This sequence joins TRBV5-1 and TRBJ2-1, with D perhaps matching TRBD2 (6 bases). Germline V lookup: CDR1 SGHRS, CDR2 YFSETQ. V was cut by 1 base and J by 4 bases, with 12 bases left in between. This CDR3 has 15 residues. This chain's CDR3 is CASSLRGTNYNEQFF. The CDR3 region has the DNA TGCGCCAGCAGCTTGCGCGGGACCAATTACAATGAGCAGTTCTTC.

For the CDR3, the DNA is TGTGCCAGTAGTGATGGGACTGCACAGTTCTTC. Translated: CASSDGTAQFF. The rearrangement links TRBV19 to TRBJ2-1; possible D gene TRBD2, 6 bases. Trimming took off 5 bases at V and 13 bases at J, with 12 bases between the two ends. This CDR3 comprises 11 residues. Germline loops: CDR1 LNHDA, CDR2 SQIVND (reference sequence).

The rearrangement uses TRBV5-4 and TRBJ2-7, with D possibly being TRBD1 (7 bases). V lost 2 bases and J 3 bases, leaving 12 bases between the germline ends. Germline lookup yields CDR1 SGHNT and CDR2 YYREEE (reference sequence). The CDR3 spans 14 residues. In nucleotides, the CDR3 is TGTGCCAGCAGCTTCGGAGGGGGCAACTACGAGCAGTACTTC. Translation gives CASSFGGGNYEQYF.

This clone showed up just a few times. This chain uses TRBV19 with TRBJ1-6, with TRBD1 as a possible D gene (5 bases). From germline, CDR1 is LNHDA and CDR2 SQIVND (reference sequence). The germline V and J ends were trimmed by 7 bases and 9 bases, with 16 bases remaining between them. The CDR3 covers 14 residues. The CDR3 nucleotides read TGTGCCAGTACCCAACGGGACTTTGCTTCACCCCTCCACTTT. This codes for CASTQRDFASPLHF.

This chain connects TRBV15 to TRBJ1-3, with D tentatively TRBD1 (5 bases). Germline CDR1 and CDR2: LNHNV and YYDKDF (reference sequence). CDR3 length: 15 residues. V was clipped by 0 bases and J by 2 bases, with 8 bases between them. CDR3 sequence reads: CATSRDREAGNTIYF. DNA for the CDR3: TGTGCCACCAGCAGAGACAGGGAGGCTGGAAACACCATATATTTT.

The gene calls are TRBV7-9 and TRBJ2-3, with 10 bases aligning to TRBD1. There are 14 residues in the CDR3. After removal of 5 bases from V and 5 bases from J, the junction contained 4 bases not matched to a gene. Germline CDR1 is SEHNR and CDR2 is FQNEAQ (reference sequence). CDR3 nucleotides: TGTGCCAGCAGCCCCGGACAGGGGGAAGATACGCAGTATTTT. Translated: CASSPGQGEDTQYF.

The chain joins TRBV10-1 to TRBJ1-1; D is undetermined. The germline CDR1 and CDR2 sequences are WNHNN and SYGVQD (reference sequence). With 3 bases removed from V and 6 bases from J, the gap between germline ends came to 11 bases. The CDR3 loop spans 13 amino acids. The CDR3 bases are TGCGCCAGCAGTGACCAGACTCAACCTGAAGCTTTCTTT. Residues: CASSDQTQPEAFF.

The rearrangement uses TRBV2 and TRBJ2-7; TRBD2 is a possible D gene (5 bases). Germline CDR1 is SNHLY and CDR2 is FYNNEI. CDR3 length: 12 residues. Trimming removed 8 bases at V and 2 bases at J, with 10 bases between. The DNA for the CDR3 is TGTGCCAGCCGAGGGATAGCCTACGAGCAGTACTTC. Its translation is CASRGIAYEQYF.

The CDR3 is CASSRSGQGETNEKLFF. As DNA, the CDR3 is TGTGCCAGCAGTCGATCTGGACAGGGCGAAACTAATGAAAAACTGTTTTTT. This sequence joins TRBV6-6 and TRBJ1-4, with TRBD1 identical over 8 bases. The CDR3 covers 17 residues. Unmatched junction bases numbered 9, after V lost 5 bases and J lost 1 base. In germline, CDR1 is MNHNY, CDR2 SVGAGI (reference sequence).